The rows below give T cell receptor beta chains drawn from one sample of a study of blood T cell repertoires in COVID-19. Method: immunoSEQ multiplex PCR; TCRdb's copy keeps in-frame clones and lacks some. Of some 360,000 clones listed, 88% are singletons. Sequenced material: PBMCs or T cells enriched from blood (not recorded which). These receptor sequences come from a woman aged 25 to 39 who had been exposed to COVID-19. The CDR3 runs from the conserved cysteine through the conserved F or W. The order of the fields is CDR3 length, V gene, D gene, clone size, J gene, CDR3 protein, CDR3 DNA. The D gene is left open where the match is weak. Clone size is shown for a subset of rows, as once, few, many or a class of expanded clone.

17	TRBV7-2	-	-	TRBJ1-6	CASRGEGRSSYNSPLHF	TGTGCCAGCCGGGGAGAAGGGAGGAGCTCCTATAATTCACCCCTCCACTTT
16	TRBV28	-	few	TRBJ2-2	CASSSPDSTSTGELFF	TGTGCCAGCAGTTCCCCCGACAGCACCTCCACCGGGGAGCTGTTTTTT
15	TRBV11-3	-	-	TRBJ2-1	CASSFPLVSRSEQFF	TGTGCCAGCAGCTTTCCGCTGGTTAGCCGGAGTGAGCAGTTCTTC
15	TRBV19	-	-	TRBJ1-5	CASSIVRVMDQPQHF	TGTGCCAGTAGTATCGTCAGGGTCATGGATCAGCCCCAGCATTTT
13	TRBV29-1	-	-	TRBJ1-2	CSVGEGTSYGYTF	TGCAGCGTCGGCGAGGGTACGTCCTATGGCTACACCTTC
17	TRBV19	TRBD1	-	TRBJ2-7	CASSIDGQGMGGYEQYF	TGTGCCAGTAGTATAGACGGACAGGGAATGGGTGGCTACGAGCAGTACTTC
13	TRBV12-3/TRBV12-4	-	few	TRBJ1-1	CASSSLTGTEAFF	TGTGCCAGCAGTTCCCTGACAGGCACTGAAGCTTTCTTT
16	TRBV18	TRBD1	-	TRBJ2-5	CASSSAGQGRFETQYF	TGTGCCAGCTCATCCGCGGGACAGGGGCGGTTTGAGACCCAGTACTTC
13	TRBV19	-	-	TRBJ1-1	CASSIDLNTEAFF	TGTGCCAGTAGTATAGACTTGAACACTGAAGCTTTCTTT
14	TRBV19	TRBD1	-	TRBJ1-5	CASRGGDRGQPQHF	TGTGCCAGTAGAGGAGGGGACAGGGGTCAGCCCCAGCATTTT
15	TRBV11-2	-	-	TRBJ2-7	CASSPGSESSYEQYF	TGTGCCAGCAGCCCGGGTAGCGAGAGCTCCTACGAGCAGTACTTC
17	TRBV21-1	-	once	TRBJ1-6	CASSKALQTSPNSPLHF	TGTGCCAGCAGCAAAGCGCTTCAGACATCCCCTAATTCACCCCTCCACTTT
18	TRBV5-1	TRBD1	-	TRBJ1-3	CASSPGPQTGLTGNTIYF	TGCGCCAGCAGCCCTGGCCCGCAGACAGGGCTTACTGGAAACACCATATATTTT
14	TRBV4-1	-	-	TRBJ2-7	CASSQDFRGDEQYF	TGCGCCAGCAGCCAAGATTTCAGGGGTGACGAGCAGTACTTC
13	TRBV28	-	-	TRBJ2-3	CATSGLNTDTQYF	TGTGCCACTTCGGGGTTAAACACAGATACGCAGTATTTT
17	TRBV9	-	-	TRBJ2-7	CASSVEGDAGVSYEQYF	TGTGCCAGCAGCGTAGAGGGGGACGCCGGGGTATCCTACGAGCAGTACTTC
17	TRBV11-3	TRBD2	-	TRBJ2-1	CASSPREGSGRYGEQFF	TGTGCCAGCAGCCCACGAGAGGGTAGCGGGAGGTACGGTGAGCAGTTCTTC
15	TRBV9	TRBD1	few	TRBJ2-2	CASSPKDRYTGELFF	TGTGCCAGCAGCCCGAAGGACAGGTACACCGGGGAGCTGTTTTTT
17	TRBV5-4	TRBD2	-	TRBJ2-3	CASSPQRGSSSTDTQYF	TGTGCCAGCAGCCCCCAGCGGGGAAGTTCTAGCACAGATACGCAGTATTTT
14	TRBV12-5	-	-	TRBJ2-7	CASGLVTEGGEQYF	TGTGCTAGTGGTTTGGTAACGGAGGGCGGCGAGCAGTACTTC
13	TRBV19	TRBD1	-	TRBJ1-4	CATAGTGGEKLFF	TGTGCCACCGCCGGGACAGGGGGTGAAAAACTGTTTTTT
15	TRBV27	-	-	TRBJ1-2	CASSLSEAPWRGYTF	TGTGCCAGCAGTTTATCGGAGGCACCTTGGCGTGGCTACACCTTC
18	TRBV28	-	-	TRBJ2-1	CASSSYHQGRDSYNEQFF	TGTGCCAGCAGTTCCTATCATCAGGGGAGGGACTCCTACAATGAGCAGTTCTTC
18	TRBV19	TRBD1	-	TRBJ2-2	CASSIGRSGQGKNGELFF	TGTGCCAGTAGTATAGGGCGGTCAGGACAGGGAAAGAACGGGGAGCTGTTTTTT
15	TRBV13	-	-	TRBJ1-4	CASSSGGVGDEKLFF	TGTGCCAGCAGCTCCGGAGGGGTGGGTGACGAAAAACTGTTTTTT
15	TRBV5-1	TRBD2	-	TRBJ2-1	CASSLGTSVTGEQFF	TGCGCCAGCAGCTTGGGGACTAGCGTGACAGGAGAGCAGTTCTTC
14	TRBV28	-	-	TRBJ1-1	CASSSQDKNTEAFF	TGTGCCAGCAGCTCACAGGACAAGAACACTGAAGCTTTCTTT
14	TRBV10-1	TRBD2	-	TRBJ2-1	CASSQGGTSGKQFF	TGCGCCAGCAGTCAAGGAGGGACTAGCGGGAAGCAGTTCTTC
10	TRBV6-6	-	-	TRBJ1-1	CASSVNEAFF	TGTGCCAGCAGTGTTAATGAAGCTTTCTTT
14	TRBV5-5	-	-	TRBJ1-2	CASSETGGPYGYTF	TGTGCCAGCAGCGAGACAGGTGGCCCATATGGCTACACCTTC
14	TRBV28	TRBD2	-	TRBJ2-7	CASYTSGGSYEQYF	TGTGCCAGTTACACTAGCGGGGGGTCCTACGAGCAGTACTTC
12	TRBV29-1	TRBD2	-	TRBJ2-1	CSPRGLANEQFF	TGCAGCCCCAGGGGACTAGCCAATGAGCAGTTCTTC
13	TRBV7-2	-	-	TRBJ1-2	CASSLQASYGYTF	TGTGCCAGCAGCTTGCAGGCCAGTTATGGCTACACCTTC
13	TRBV18	TRBD1	-	TRBJ1-2	CASFLTGASSYTF	TGTGCCAGCTTCCTTACAGGGGCCTCTAGCTACACCTTC
14	TRBV30	-	few	TRBJ1-6	CAWSVHGPGSPLHF	TGTGCCTGGAGTGTACATGGTCCAGGTTCACCCCTCCACTTT
17	TRBV3-1/TRBV3-2	TRBD2	-	TRBJ2-1	CASSRLAGDRTYNEQFF	TGTGCCAGCAGCCGACTAGCGGGAGATCGGACCTACAATGAGCAGTTCTTC
14	TRBV9	-	-	TRBJ2-1	CASSVSGIYNEQFF	TGTGCCAGCAGCGTGTCCGGGATCTACAATGAGCAGTTCTTC
18	TRBV3-1/TRBV3-2	-	-	TRBJ1-4	CASSTDHRVWRTNEKLFF	TGTGCCAGCAGCACCGACCACAGGGTCTGGAGGACTAATGAAAAACTGTTTTTT
16	TRBV11-2	TRBD1	-	TRBJ2-7	CASSEDRAHNTYEQYF	TGTGCCAGCAGCGAAGACAGGGCCCACAATACCTACGAGCAGTACTTC
15	TRBV19	TRBD1	-	TRBJ1-1	CASSRQGIQNTEAFF	TGTGCCAGTAGCCGACAGGGGATTCAGAACACTGAAGCTTTCTTT
15	TRBV19	-	-	TRBJ1-1	CASRASGLQSAEAFF	TGTGCCAGTAGGGCATCTGGACTTCAGAGCGCTGAAGCTTTCTTT